This T cell receptor (beta chain) was captured by sequencing in a study of shared clonotypes between healthy human individuals. Looking at the study overall: Per donor, CD8 memory used one plate, CD8 naive used two, CD4 memory used three and CD4 naive used three. General observations from the study: Roughly 5% of naive CD4 clonotypes were shared across a handful of donors.

Those who donated were healthy HIV-negative adults, with no recent acute infections or vaccinations reported. When replicate PCRs were run on sorted subsets, they used approximately 210 ng DNA, approximately 33,000 T cell genomes. The method was immunoSEQ multiplex PCR; TCRdb's version includes in-frame clones alone and lacks a portion of them. The data show some 500,000 clones, more than 95% seen once. For this clone: What it recognizes is unknown.

From germline, CDR1 is SGHKS and CDR2 YYEKEE (reference sequence). Trimming removed 5 bases from V and 4 bases from J; junction bases left unmatched: 6. The CDR3 consists of 15 residues. V usage is TRBV5-5 and J usage is TRBJ2-7; TRBD2 aligns across 13 bases. Sequencing was performed on naive CD4+ T cells sorted from blood. Subset specified: CD45RA+ positively selected. The TCR sequence derives from a woman between 25 and 40 years old in good health. CDR3: CASSKGTSGTYEQYF. Written as DNA, the CDR3 is TGTGCCAGCAGTAAAGGGACTAGCGGGACTTACGAGCAGTACTTC. Filled out from reference TRBV5-5 and TRBJ2-7, the complete variable domain reads DAGVTQSPTHLIKTRGQQVTLRCSPISGHKSVSWYQQVLGQGPQFIFQYYEKEERGRGNFPDRFSARQFPNYSSELNVNALLLGDSALYLCASSKGTSGTYEQYFGPGTRLTVT.